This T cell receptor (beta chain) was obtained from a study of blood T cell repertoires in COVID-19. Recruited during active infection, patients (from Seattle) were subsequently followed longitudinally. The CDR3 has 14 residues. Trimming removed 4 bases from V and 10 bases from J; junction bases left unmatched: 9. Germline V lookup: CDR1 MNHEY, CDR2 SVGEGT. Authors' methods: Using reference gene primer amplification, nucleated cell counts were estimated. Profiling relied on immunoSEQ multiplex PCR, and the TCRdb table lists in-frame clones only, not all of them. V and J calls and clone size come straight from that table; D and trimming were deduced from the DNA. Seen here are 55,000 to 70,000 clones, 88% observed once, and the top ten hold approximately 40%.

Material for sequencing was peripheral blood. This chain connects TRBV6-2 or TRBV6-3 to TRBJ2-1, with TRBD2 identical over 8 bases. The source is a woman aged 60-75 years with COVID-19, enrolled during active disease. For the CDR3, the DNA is TGTGCCAGCAGTTCGCCCCGTGTAGCGGGGGAGCAGTTCTTC. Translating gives CASSSPRVAGEQFF.